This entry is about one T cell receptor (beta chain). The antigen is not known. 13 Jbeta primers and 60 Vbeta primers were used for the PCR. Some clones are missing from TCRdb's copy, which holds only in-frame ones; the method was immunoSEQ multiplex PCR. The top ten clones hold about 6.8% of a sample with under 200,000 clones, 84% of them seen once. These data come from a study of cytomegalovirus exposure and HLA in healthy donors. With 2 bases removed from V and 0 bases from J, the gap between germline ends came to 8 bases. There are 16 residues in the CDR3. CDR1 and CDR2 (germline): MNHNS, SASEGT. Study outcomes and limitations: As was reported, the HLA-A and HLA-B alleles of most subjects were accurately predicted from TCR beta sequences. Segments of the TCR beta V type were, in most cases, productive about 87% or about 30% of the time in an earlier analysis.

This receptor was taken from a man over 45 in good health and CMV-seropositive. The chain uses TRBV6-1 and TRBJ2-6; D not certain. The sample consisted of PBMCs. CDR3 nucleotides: TGTGCCAGCAGTGAACCCAGGATCTCTGGGGCCAACGTCCTGACTTTC. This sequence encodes CASSEPRISGANVLTF.